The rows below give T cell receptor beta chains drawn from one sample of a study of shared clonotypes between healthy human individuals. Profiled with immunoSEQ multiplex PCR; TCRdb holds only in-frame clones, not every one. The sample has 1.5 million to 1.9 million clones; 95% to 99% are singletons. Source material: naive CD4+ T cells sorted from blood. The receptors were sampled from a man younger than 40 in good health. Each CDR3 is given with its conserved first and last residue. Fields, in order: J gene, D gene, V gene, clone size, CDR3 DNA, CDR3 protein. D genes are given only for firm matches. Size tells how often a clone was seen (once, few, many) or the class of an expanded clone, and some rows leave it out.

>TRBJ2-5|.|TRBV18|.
TGTGCCAGCTCACCACCGGGGGGTCTAGCGGAGACCCAGTACTTC
CASSPPGGLAETQYF
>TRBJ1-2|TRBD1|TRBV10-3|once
TGTGCCATCAGCCCCGGGACAGGGGTTCCTAACTATGGCTACACCTTC
CAISPGTGVPNYGYTF
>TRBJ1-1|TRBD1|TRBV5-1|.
TGCGCCAGCAGCCCCCGGACAGGGGGTGACACTGAAGCTTTCTTT
CASSPRTGGDTEAFF
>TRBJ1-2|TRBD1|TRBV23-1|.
TGCGCCAGCAGTCAATGTAGACCGGGACAGGGTAGAGGCTACACCTTC
CASSQCRPGQGRGYTF
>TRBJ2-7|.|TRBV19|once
TGTGCCAGTAGTATGGGGACTGAGTCCTACGAGCAGTACTTC
CASSMGTESYEQYF
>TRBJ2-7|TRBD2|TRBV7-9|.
TGTGCCAGCAGCTTAGTAGTGACTAGCGGGGGGCTGCGCTTC
CASSLVVTSGGLRF
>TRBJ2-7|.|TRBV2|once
TGTGCCAGCAGTGAAGCGCCGACTTACTCCTACGAGCAGTACTTC
CASSEAPTYSYEQYF
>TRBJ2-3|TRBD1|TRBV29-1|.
TGCAGCGCTACAGGGGGCTCTCGCACAGATACGCAGTATTTT
CSATGGSRTDTQYF
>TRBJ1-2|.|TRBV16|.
TGTGCCAGCAGCCAAACTGAGGGGGGCTATGGCTACACCTTC
CASSQTEGGYGYTF
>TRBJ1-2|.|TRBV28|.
TGTGCCAGCAGCCTGACAGGTGATGGCTACACCTTC
CASSLTGDGYTF
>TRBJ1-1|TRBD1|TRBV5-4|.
TGTGCCAGCAGCTCGCCCGGACAGGGGGTCACTGAAGCTTTCTTT
CASSSPGQGVTEAFF
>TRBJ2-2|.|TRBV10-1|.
TGCGCCACTGGACAGGGAGGGACCGGGGAGCTGTTTTTT
CATGQGGTGELFF
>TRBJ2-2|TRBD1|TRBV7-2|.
TGTGCCAGCAGCTCCCGACAGGGGAACACCGGGGAGCTGTTTTTT
CASSSRQGNTGELFF
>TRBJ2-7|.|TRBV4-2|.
TGTGCCAGCAGCCCCGGCCAAAGGGTGGGTTACGAGCAGTACTTC
CASSPGQRVGYEQYF
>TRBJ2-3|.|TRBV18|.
TGTGCCAGCTCACCACTCCGATCGGATACGCAGTATTTT
CASSPLRSDTQYF
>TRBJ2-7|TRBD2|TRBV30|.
TGTGCCTGGAGTTTCCTGGGCCCCGGGACTAGCGGGAGGGCCAGACACTACGAGCAGTACTTC
CAWSFLGPGTSGRARHYEQYF
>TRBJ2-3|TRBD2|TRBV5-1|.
TGCGCCAGCAGCTTGGCTAGCGGACCCACAGATACGCAGTATTTT
CASSLASGPTDTQYF
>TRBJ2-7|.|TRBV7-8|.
TGTGCCAGCAGCTTGGGGGGGCTCTACGAGCAGTACTTC
CASSLGGLYEQYF
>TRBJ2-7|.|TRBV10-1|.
TGCGCCAGCAGACAGGACGCCGACTACGAGCAGTACTTC
CASRQDADYEQYF
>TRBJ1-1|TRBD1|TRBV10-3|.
TGTGCCATCAGCCAGGGGGCACTGAACACTGAAGCTTTCTTT
CAISQGALNTEAFF
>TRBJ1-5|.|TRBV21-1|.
TGTGCCAGCAGCAAAGATAGGAGCTGGCGTCAGCCCCAGCATTTT
CASSKDRSWRQPQHF
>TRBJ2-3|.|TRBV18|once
TGTGCCAGCTCACCACGGCTTCTCGGGAACACAGATACGCAGTATTTT
CASSPRLLGNTDTQYF
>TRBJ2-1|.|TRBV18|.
TGTGCCAGCTCACCAAGGGGAGGCACCTACAATGAGCAGTTCTTC
CASSPRGGTYNEQFF
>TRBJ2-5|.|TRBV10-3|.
TGTGCCATCAGTTTGAACAGGGAAGAGACCCAGTACTTC
CAISLNREETQYF
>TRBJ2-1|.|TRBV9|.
TGTGCCAGCAGCGTAGAAGGGGACCCCTACAATGAGCAGTTCTTC
CASSVEGDPYNEQFF
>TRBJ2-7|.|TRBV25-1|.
TGTGCCAGCAGTGAATTCCCCGTCTCCTACGAGCAGTACTTC
CASSEFPVSYEQYF
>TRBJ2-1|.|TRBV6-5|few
TGTGCCAGCAGTTACCAGTATGAGCAGTTCTTC
CASSYQYEQFF
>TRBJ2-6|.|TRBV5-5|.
TGTGCCAGCAGCACCGCCCCGACGGCCTTTGGGGCCAACGTCCTGACTTTC
CASSTAPTAFGANVLTF
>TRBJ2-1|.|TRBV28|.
TGTGCCAACCCAGCGGACCTCTCCTACAATGAGCAGTTCTTC
CANPADLSYNEQFF
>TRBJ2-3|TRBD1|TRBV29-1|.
TGCAGCGCCCCCCCCGAGGGGGCTACAGATACGCAGTATTTT
CSAPPEGATDTQYF
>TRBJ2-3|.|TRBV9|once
TGTGCCAGCAGCGTAGAGGCGGGGACTGTGACAGATACGCAGTATTTT
CASSVEAGTVTDTQYF
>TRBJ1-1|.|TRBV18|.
TGTGCCAGCTCACGTTTGGCAGACACTGAAGCTTTCTTT
CASSRLADTEAFF
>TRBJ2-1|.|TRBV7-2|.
TGTGCCAGCAGCCCCACCTACAATGAGCAGTTCTTC
CASSPTYNEQFF
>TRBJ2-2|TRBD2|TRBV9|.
TGTGCCAGCAGCGTAAGCGGGATTAACACCGGGGAGCTGTTTTTT
CASSVSGINTGELFF
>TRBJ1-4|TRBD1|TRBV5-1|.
TGCGCCAGCAGCTTGGGAGGACAGGGGTCCGAAAAACTGTTTTTT
CASSLGGQGSEKLFF
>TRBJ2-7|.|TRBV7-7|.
TGTGCTAGCAGCTTAGGGCCCCCTCCCGGGACCTACGAGCAGTACTTC
CASSLGPPPGTYEQYF
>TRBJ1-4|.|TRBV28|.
TGTGCCAGCAGTCCCCGTTCGGTCTCGGGTAATGAAAAACTGTTTTTT
CASSPRSVSGNEKLFF
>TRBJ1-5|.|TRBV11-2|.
TGTGCCAGCAGCTTAGGCTCCTCCAATCAGCCCCAGCATTTT
CASSLGSSNQPQHF
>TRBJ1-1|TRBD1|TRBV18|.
TGTGCCAGCTCACCCATGGACAGGAGTGAAGCTTTCTTT
CASSPMDRSEAFF
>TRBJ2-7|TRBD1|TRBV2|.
TGTGCCAGCAGGCCTGGACAGGGTGAAACCCGGGCTTACGAGCAGTACTTC
CASRPGQGETRAYEQYF
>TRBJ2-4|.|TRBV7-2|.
TGTGCCAGCAGCCTCACCTTAGCCCGGTTAGCCAAAAACATTCAGTACTTC
CASSLTLARLAKNIQYF
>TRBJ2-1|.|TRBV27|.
TGTGCCAGCAGTTTATCCTTTAGGGGGAGTAAGAGCAATGAGCAGTTCTTC
CASSLSFRGSKSNEQFF
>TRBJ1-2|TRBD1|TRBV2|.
TGTGCCAGCAATGAGCAGGGGGCGCGTTATGGCTACACCTTC
CASNEQGARYGYTF
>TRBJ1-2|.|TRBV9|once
TGTGCCAGCAGCCCGGGCTACCCGGGGTCCCCCTTTTCTTTTATATTACCCCTACACTACACCTTC
CASSPGYPGSPFSFILPLHYTF
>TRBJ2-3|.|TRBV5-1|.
TGCGCCAGCAGCCCCTCCCCGGGTACAGATACGCAGTATTTT
CASSPSPGTDTQYF
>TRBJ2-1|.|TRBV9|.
TGTGCCAGCAGCGTAAGACTGTTTGAATCCCCGGGTGAGCAGTTCTTC
CASSVRLFESPGEQFF
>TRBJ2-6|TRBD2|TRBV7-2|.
TGTGCCAGCAGCTTAACAGCGGGATTTTCAGGGGCCAACGTCCTGACTTTC
CASSLTAGFSGANVLTF
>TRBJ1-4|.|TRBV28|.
TGTGCCAGCAGTCCCGGGACACCGAGAGAAAAACTGTTTTTT
CASSPGTPREKLFF
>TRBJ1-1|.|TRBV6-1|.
TGTGCCAGCAGGATAGGGACCGCGAACACTGAAGCTTTCTTT
CASRIGTANTEAFF
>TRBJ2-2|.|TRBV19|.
TGTGCCAGTAGTATCTGGGCCCGGGTACGGACCGGGGAGCTGTTTTTT
CASSIWARVRTGELFF
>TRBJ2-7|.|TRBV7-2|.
TGTGCCAGCAGCCCCGGCAGGGTAAGGGTTTCAGGGGAGCAGTACTTC
CASSPGRVRVSGEQYF
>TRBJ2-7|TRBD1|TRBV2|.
TGTGCCAGCAGTGAGAGCACAGGGGGCTTGCAGTACTTC
CASSESTGGLQYF
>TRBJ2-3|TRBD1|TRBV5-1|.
TGCGCCAGCAGCCCGGGGACAGGGGGGACAGATACGCAGTATTTT
CASSPGTGGTDTQYF
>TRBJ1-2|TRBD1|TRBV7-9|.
TGTGCCAGCAGCCCGGGACAGCACTATGGCTACACCTTC
CASSPGQHYGYTF
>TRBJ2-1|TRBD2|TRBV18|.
TGTGCCAGCTCACCCTCGGTAGCGGGAGGCCAAAGTGAGCAGTTCTTC
CASSPSVAGGQSEQFF
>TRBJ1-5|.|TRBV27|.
TGTGCCAGCAGAATAAACAAAGATAGCAATCAGCCCCAGCATTTT
CASRINKDSNQPQHF
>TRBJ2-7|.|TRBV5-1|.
TGCGCCAGCAGCGGAAACTACGAGCAGTACTTC
CASSGNYEQYF
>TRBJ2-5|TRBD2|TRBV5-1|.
TGCGCCAGCAACCTTGGGATAGCGGGAGTTGTAGAGACCCAGTACTTC
CASNLGIAGVVETQYF
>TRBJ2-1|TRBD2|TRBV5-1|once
TGCGCCAGCAGCATACCGGTGGCAGCGGGGCACAATGAGCAGTTCTTC
CASSIPVAAGHNEQFF
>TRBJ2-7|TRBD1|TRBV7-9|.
TGTGCCAGCAGCCCCGCCGGGACAGGGTTCCACGAGCAGTACTTC
CASSPAGTGFHEQYF